Sequencing of this TCR beta chain was carried out in a study of blood T cells in healthy people across ages. Across the whole study: The capture of about one barcoded beta molecule per two T cells was achieved by template switching.

Whole-study findings and limits: Roughly linearly, TCR beta diversity per million T cells fell as age increased.

The CDR3 has 14 amino acids. V lost 3 bases to trimming and J lost 8 bases; unmatched junction nucleotides: 8. The germline CDR1 and CDR2 sequences are GTSNPN and SVGIG (reference sequence). In its sample, this clonotype was seen a few times. The antigen is not known. The donors, all healthy, were Caucasians living in Russia, aged about 6 to 100. A J-beta primer mix and a sample-barcoded 5' primer were used in a second PCR of about 7 to 12 cycles. There were at least 3 million CDR3-containing paired-end reads obtained from each sample. TCRdb ran MiXCR on the 5' RACE reads and lists one entry per CDR3 protein. Of about 680,000 distinct CDR3 sequences in the sample, roughly 49% were seen once.

This sequence was found in a woman aged 60-75 years in good health. The V and J genes are TRBV30 and TRBJ2-3, with 10 positions matching TRBD2. Sequencing was performed on blood. The DNA for the CDR3 is TGTGCCTGGAGGGTAGCGGGAGGAAGACCTACGCAGTATTTT. It translates to CAWRVAGGRPTQYF. Filled out from reference TRBV30 and TRBJ2-3, the complete variable domain reads SQTIHQWPATLVQPVGSPLSLECTVEGTSNPNLYWYRQAAGRGLQLLFYSVGIGQISSEVPQNLSASRPQDRQFILSSKKLLLSDSGFYLCAWRVAGGRPTQYFGPGTRLTVL.